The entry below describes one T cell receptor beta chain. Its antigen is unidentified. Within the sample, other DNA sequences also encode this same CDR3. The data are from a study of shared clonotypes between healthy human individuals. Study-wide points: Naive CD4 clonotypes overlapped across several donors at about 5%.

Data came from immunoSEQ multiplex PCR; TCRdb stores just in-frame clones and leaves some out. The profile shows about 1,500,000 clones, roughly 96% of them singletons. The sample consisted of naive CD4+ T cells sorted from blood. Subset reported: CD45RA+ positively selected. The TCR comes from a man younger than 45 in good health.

CDR3 loop: CASSPGQVQETQYF. The CDR3 coding sequence is TGCGCCAGCAGTCCCGGACAGGTGCAAGAGACCCAGTACTTC. The chain employs TRBV5-1 and TRBJ2-5; 7 positions match TRBD1. The CDR3 is made up of 14 amino acids. V lost 5 bases to trimming and J lost 2 bases; unmatched junction nucleotides: 6. Germline CDR1 is SGHRS and CDR2 is YFSETQ. Full variable domain (remainder filled in from reference TRBV5-1 and TRBJ2-5): KAGVTQTPRYLIKTRGQQVTLSCSPISGHRSVSWYQQTPGQGLQFLFEYFSETQRNKGNFPGRFSGRQFSNSRSEMNVSTLELGDSALYLCASSPGQVQETQYFGPGTRLLVL.